What follows are 8 T cell receptor beta chains derived from one specimen sequenced in a study of low-dose radiotherapy and immunotherapy resistance in tumors. The time point is: after trial treatment. Noted treatment: LDRT plus nivolumab, ipilimumab, low-dose cyclophosphamide and aspirin (RACIN trial). TRAV- and TRBV-specific primers primed first-strand cDNA, covering alpha and beta chains. The authors ran around 20 PCR cycles to amplify TCRs with a constant-region primer and V-primer adapter. Each CDR3 protein is one row after TCRdb ran MiXCR on the reads. The sample contains 95,000 to 100,000 distinct CDR3 sequences, under 25% of which appear only once. Material: PBMCs, obtained after low-dose radiotherapy plus immunotherapy. The source is a male donor with prostate cancer.

This clonotype was seen a few times. The gene calls are TRBV4-3 and TRBJ2-7; D is ambiguous. This CDR3 has 14 residues. CDR1 is LGHNA and CDR2 is YSLEER in the germline V gene. V shed 0 bases and J shed 3 bases, with 9 bases lying between them. This CDR3 reads CASSQDQVVYEQYF. Here the CDR3 DNA reads TGCGCCAGCAGCCAAGATCAGGTAGTCTACGAGCAGTACTTC.

Ten or more counts support this clonotype. The chain joins TRBV5-6 to TRBJ2-1; D is perhaps TRBD2 (5 bases). V was pared by 4 bases and J by 6 bases, with 14 bases between. The germline CDR1 and CDR2 sequences are SGHDT and YYEEEE. This CDR3 region has 14 residues. CDR3 region: CASSQRAGTNEQFF. The CDR3 DNA follows: TGTGCCAGCAGCCAGAGGGCCGGAACCAATGAGCAGTTCTTC.

Only a few counts were recorded for this clonotype. A far larger clone is a single base away, which makes a read error likely. The V call is TRBV6-6, the J call TRBJ1-1; possibly TRBD1 for D (5 bases). There are 15 residues in the CDR3. Germline CDR1 reads MNHNY; CDR2 reads SVGAGI (reference sequence). The CDR3 region is CTSSVGDRLNTEAFF. In DNA form, the CDR3 reads TGTACCAGCAGTGTTGGGGACCGTCTGAACACTGAAGCTTTCTTT.

This clonotype showed up just a few times. V gene TRBV11-3 combines with J gene TRBJ1-2; D possibly corresponds to TRBD1 (6 bases). The CDR3 length is 13 residues. Germline CDR1 reads SGHNT; CDR2 reads YENEEA. Trimming pared 5 bases from V and 6 bases from J, leaving 13 bases between. In nucleotides, the CDR3 is TGTGCCAGCAGCCTCACGGCAGGGGATGGCTACACCTTC. This gives the protein CASSLTAGDGYTF. Supplemented by reference TRBV11-3 and TRBJ1-2, the full variable domain reads EAGVVQSPRYKIIEKKQPVAFWCNPISGHNTLYWYLQNLGQGPELLIRYENEEAVDDSQLPKDRFSAERLKGVDSTLKIQPAELGDSAVYLCASSLTAGDGYTFGSGTRLTVV.

The chain joins TRBV5-1 to TRBJ2-2; D unresolved. Trimming shortened V by 1 base and J by 4 bases, and 14 bases separated the two germline ends. The V gene's germline CDR1 is SGHRS and CDR2 YFSETQ. This CDR3 has 16 amino acids. The CDR3 region is CASSLWTVGSTGELFF. CDR3 sequence (DNA): TGCGCCAGCAGCTTGTGGACGGTTGGATCCACCGGGGAGCTGTTTTTT.

In its sample, this clonotype was seen many times. The V and J genes are TRBV5-1 and TRBJ1-5; D unclear. Between the trimmed V and J ends, which lost 2 bases and 3 bases, there was a span of 6 bases. The germline V gene has CDR1 SGHRS and CDR2 YFSETQ. The CDR3 is 13 residues long. The CDR3 nucleotides are TGCGCCAGCAGCTTCGGGCCCAATCAGCCCCAGCATTTT. Its translation: CASSFGPNQPQHF.

At least ten counts were recorded for this clonotype. The CDR3 loop reads CSAPLAGGSHFDTDTQYF. The CDR3 region has the DNA TGCAGTGCCCCACTAGCGGGGGGGTCTCATTTTGACACAGATACGCAGTATTTT. The rearrangement uses TRBV20-1 and TRBJ2-3, with TRBD2 matching over 13 bases. Trimming at V came to 6 bases and at J to 2 bases, leaving 14 bases not matched to a gene. Germline-derived CDR1 and CDR2 are DFQATT and SNEGSKA (reference sequence). The CDR3 loop spans 18 amino acids.

In regard to this clonotype: This likely came from a read error, as a far larger clone is one base away. V is TRBV4-2 and J is TRBJ2-7, with 10 bases that match TRBD2. Germline CDR1 is LGHNA and CDR2 is YNFKEQ. The CDR3 runs to 14 residues. V shed 2 bases, J shed 7 bases, and the junction held 5 bases outside the gene matches. CDR3 in amino acids: CASSQSGGDNEQYF. For the CDR3, the DNA is TGTGCCAGCAGCCAAAGCGGGGGGGACAATGAGCAGTACTTC.